This TCR beta chain was recovered during a study of cytomegalovirus exposure and HLA in healthy donors. General study points: Analysis was carried out at a later point, and it linked a missense DCLRE1C variant to TCR beta V- and J-gene trimming.

Primers for the PCR totalled 60 Vbeta and 13 Jbeta. This table comes from immunoSEQ multiplex PCR, and its TCRdb copy is limited to in-frame clones, with some not included. The sample yields over 150,000 clones, about two thirds seen once. Worth noting for this clone: Its antigen is as yet unknown.

Donors had nominal health at sampling but likely had unrecorded immune exposures. Germline V gives CDR1 SGHTA, CDR2 FQGNSA. Trimming at V came to 5 bases and at J to 6 bases, leaving 6 bases not matched to a gene. The CDR3 sequence is 14 residues long. This TCR came from a woman aged 30 to 39 in good health and CMV-seronegative. The sequenced sample was PBMCs. This chain uses TRBV7-2 with TRBJ1-5; 8 bases align to TRBD1. The CDR3 loop is CASSQDRVAQPQHF. The CDR3 nucleotides read TGTGCCAGCAGCCAGGACAGGGTCGCTCAGCCCCAGCATTTT.